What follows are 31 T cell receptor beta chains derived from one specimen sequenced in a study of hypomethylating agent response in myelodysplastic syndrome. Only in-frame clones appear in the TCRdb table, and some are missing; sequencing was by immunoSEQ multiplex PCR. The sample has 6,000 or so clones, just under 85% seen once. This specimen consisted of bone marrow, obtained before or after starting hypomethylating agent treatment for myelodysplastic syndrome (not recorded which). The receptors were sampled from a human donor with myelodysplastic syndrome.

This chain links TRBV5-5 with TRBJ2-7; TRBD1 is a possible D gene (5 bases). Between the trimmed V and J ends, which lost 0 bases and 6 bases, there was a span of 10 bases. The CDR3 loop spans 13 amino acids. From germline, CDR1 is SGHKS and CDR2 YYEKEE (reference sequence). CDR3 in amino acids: CASSLDRKREQYF. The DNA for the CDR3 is TGTGCCAGCAGCTTGGACAGGAAGCGCGAGCAGTACTTC.

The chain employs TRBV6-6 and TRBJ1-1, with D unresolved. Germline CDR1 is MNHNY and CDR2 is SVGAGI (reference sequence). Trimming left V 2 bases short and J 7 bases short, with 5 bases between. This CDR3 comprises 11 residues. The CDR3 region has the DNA TGTGCCAGCAGTTACGAAGATGAAGCTTTCTTT. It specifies CASSYEDEAFF.

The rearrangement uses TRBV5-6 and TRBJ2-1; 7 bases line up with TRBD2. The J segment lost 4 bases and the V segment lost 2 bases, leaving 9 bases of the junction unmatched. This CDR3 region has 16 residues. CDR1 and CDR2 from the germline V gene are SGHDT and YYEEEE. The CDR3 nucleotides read TGTGCCAGCAGCTTTCTTTCCGGGAGGTCGTACAATGAGCAGTTCTTC. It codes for CASSFLSGRSYNEQFF.

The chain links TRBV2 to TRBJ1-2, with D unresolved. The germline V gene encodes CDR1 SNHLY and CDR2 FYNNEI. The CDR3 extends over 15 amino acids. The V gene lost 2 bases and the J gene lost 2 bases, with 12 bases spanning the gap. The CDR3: CASSEFGTVNYGYTF. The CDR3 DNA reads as TGTGCCAGCAGTGAATTCGGCACGGTAAACTATGGCTACACCTTC. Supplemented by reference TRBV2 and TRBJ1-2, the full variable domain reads EPEVTQTPSHQVTQMGQEVILRCVPISNHLYFYWYRQILGQKVEFLVSFYNNEISEKSEIFDDQFSVERPDGSNFTLKIRSTKLEDSAMYFCASSEFGTVNYGYTFGSGTRLTVV.

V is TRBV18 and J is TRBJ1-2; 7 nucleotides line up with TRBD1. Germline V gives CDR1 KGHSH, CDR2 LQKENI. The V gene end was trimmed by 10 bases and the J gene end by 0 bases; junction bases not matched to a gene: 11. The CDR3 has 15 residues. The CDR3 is CATSLGTVSNYGYTF. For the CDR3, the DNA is TGTGCCACCTCCCTTGGGACAGTATCTAACTATGGCTACACCTTC.

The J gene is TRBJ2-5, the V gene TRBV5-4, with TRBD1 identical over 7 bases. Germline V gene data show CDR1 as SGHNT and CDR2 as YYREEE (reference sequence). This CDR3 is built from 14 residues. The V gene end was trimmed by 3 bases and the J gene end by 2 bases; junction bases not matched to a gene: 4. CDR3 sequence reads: CASSSKQGQETQYF. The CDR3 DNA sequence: TGTGCCAGCAGCTCAAAACAGGGGCAAGAGACCCAGTACTTC.

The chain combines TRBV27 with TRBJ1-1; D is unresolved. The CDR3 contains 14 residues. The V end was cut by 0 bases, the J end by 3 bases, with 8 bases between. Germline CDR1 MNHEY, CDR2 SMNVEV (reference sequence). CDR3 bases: TGTGCCAGCAGTTTATCGCGGGGAGACACTGAAGCTTTCTTT. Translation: CASSLSRGDTEAFF.

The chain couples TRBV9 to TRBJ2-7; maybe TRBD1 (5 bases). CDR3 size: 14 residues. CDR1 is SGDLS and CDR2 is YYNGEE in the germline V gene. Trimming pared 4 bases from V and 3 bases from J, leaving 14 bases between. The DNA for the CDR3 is TGTGCCAGCAGCCCTGGACACCAAAACTACGAGCAGTACTTC. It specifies CASSPGHQNYEQYF.

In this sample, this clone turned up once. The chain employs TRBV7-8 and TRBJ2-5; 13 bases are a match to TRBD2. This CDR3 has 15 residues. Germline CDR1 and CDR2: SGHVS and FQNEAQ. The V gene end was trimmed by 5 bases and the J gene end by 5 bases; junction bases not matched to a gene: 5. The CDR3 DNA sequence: TGTGCCAGCAGCGCCGAGACTAGCGGGGGGGAGACCCAGTACTTC. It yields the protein CASSAETSGGETQYF.

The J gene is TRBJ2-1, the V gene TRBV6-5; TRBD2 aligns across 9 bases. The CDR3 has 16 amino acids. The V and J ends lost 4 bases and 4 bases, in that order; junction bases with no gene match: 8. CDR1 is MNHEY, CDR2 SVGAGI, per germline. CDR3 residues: CASSSAGGNTYNEQFF. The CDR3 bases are TGTGCCAGCAGTTCAGCGGGAGGTAATACATACAATGAGCAGTTCTTC.

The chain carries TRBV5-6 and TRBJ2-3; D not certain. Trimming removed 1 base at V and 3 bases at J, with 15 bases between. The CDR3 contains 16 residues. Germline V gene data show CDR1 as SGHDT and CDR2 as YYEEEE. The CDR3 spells CASSLSGTKTTDTQYF. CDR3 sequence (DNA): TGTGCCAGCAGCTTGTCGGGTACTAAGACGACAGATACGCAGTATTTT.

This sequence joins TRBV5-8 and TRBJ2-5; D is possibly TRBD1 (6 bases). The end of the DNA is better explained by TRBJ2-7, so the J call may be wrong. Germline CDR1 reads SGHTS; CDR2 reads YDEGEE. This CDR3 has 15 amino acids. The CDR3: CASSLDRGSLYEQYF. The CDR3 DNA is TGTGCCAGCAGCCTGGACAGAGGATCCCTATACGAGCAGTACTTC.

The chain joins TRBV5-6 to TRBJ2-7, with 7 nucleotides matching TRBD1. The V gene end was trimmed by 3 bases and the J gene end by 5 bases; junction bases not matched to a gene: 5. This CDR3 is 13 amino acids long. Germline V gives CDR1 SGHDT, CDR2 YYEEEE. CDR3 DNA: TGTGCCAGCAGCTGGGACAGTCTCCACGAGCAGTACTTC. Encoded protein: CASSWDSLHEQYF. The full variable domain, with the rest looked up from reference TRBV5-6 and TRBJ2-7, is DAGVTQSPTHLIKTRGQQVTLRCSPKSGHDTVSWYQQALGQGPQFIFQYYEEEERQRGNFPDRFSGHQFPNYSSELNVNALLLGDSALYLCASSWDSLHEQYFGPGTRLTVT.

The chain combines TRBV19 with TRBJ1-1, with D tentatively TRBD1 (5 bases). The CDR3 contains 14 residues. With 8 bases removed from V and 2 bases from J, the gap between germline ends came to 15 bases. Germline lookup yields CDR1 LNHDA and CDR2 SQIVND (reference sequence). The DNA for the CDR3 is TGTGCCAGTTTCGCAGGGAATTCAAACACTGAAGCTTTCTTT. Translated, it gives CASFAGNSNTEAFF. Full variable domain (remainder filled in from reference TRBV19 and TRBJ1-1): DGGITQSPKYLFRKEGQNVTLSCEQNLNHDAMYWYRQDPGQGLRLIYYSQIVNDFQKGDIAEGYSVSREKKESFPLTVTSAQKNPTAFYLCASFAGNSNTEAFFGQGTRLTVV.

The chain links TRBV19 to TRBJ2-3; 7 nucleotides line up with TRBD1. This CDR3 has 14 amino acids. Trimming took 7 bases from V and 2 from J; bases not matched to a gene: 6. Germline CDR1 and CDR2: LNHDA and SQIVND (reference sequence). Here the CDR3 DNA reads TGTGCCAGTACCTACGACAGGGCCACAGATACGCAGTATTTT. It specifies CASTYDRATDTQYF.

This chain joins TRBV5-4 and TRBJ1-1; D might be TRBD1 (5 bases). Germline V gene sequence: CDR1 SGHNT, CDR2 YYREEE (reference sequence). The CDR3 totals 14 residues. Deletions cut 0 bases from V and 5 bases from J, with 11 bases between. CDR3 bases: TGTGCCAGCAGCTTGGGAGGGACGCGGACTGAAGCTTTCTTT. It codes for CASSLGGTRTEAFF.

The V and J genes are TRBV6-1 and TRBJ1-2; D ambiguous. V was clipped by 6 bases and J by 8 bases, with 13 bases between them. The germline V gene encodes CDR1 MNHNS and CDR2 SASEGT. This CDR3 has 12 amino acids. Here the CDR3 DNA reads TGTGCCAGCAGGACGGATTCAGGAGGCTACACCTTC. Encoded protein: CASRTDSGGYTF.

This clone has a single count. For the CDR3, the DNA is TGTGCCAGCTCAGAGATGAGGACAGCCCGATCCCTTAGAGGCTGGACCGGGGAGCTGTTTTTT. It specifies CASSEMRTARSLRGWTGELFF. The rearrangement links TRBV18 to TRBJ2-2; a possible D gene is TRBD1 (6 bases). V lost 5 bases, J lost 5 bases, and 33 bases lay in between. Germline loops: CDR1 KGHSH, CDR2 LQKENI. The CDR3 has 21 residues.

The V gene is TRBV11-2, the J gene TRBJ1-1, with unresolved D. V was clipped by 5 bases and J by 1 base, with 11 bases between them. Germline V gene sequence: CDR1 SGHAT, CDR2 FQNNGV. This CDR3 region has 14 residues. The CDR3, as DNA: TGTGCCAGCAGCCGCGTGACGAAGAACACTGAAGCTTTCTTT. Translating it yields CASSRVTKNTEAFF.

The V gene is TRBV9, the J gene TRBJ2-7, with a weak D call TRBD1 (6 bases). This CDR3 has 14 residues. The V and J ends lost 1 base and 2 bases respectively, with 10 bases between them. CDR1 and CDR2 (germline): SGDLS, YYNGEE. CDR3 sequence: CASSVTDRPYEQYF. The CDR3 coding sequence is TGTGCCAGCAGCGTAACCGACAGGCCCTACGAGCAGTACTTC.

CDR3 nucleotide sequence: TGTGCCAGCAGAGGTACTAGCGGGACTGAGCAGTTCTTC. It specifies CASRGTSGTEQFF. The V gene is TRBV6-1, the J gene TRBJ2-1, with TRBD2 matching 10 bases. Germline V gene sequence: CDR1 MNHNS, CDR2 SASEGT. J was trimmed by 9 bases and V by 6 bases; bases with no gene match: 5. This CDR3 is built from 13 residues.

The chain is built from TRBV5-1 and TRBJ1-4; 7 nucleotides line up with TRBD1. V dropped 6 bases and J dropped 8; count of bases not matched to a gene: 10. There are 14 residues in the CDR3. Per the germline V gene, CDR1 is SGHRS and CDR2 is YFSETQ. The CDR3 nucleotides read TGCGCCAGCACCCTAGACAGGGCAAACGAAAAACTGTTTTTT. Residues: CASTLDRANEKLFF.

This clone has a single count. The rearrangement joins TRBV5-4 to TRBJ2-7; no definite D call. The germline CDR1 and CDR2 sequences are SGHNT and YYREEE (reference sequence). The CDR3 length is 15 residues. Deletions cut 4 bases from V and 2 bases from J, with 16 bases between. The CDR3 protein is CASSPLPYKPYEQYV. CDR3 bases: TGTGCCAGCAGCCCCCTCCCCTATAAACCCTACGAGCAGTACGTC.

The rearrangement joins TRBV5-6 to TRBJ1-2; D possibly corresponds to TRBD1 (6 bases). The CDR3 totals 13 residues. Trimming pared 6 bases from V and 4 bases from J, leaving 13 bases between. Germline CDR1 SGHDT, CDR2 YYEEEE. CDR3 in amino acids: CASTLPTGYGYTF. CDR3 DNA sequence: TGTGCCAGCACCCTTCCGACAGGCTATGGCTACACCTTC.

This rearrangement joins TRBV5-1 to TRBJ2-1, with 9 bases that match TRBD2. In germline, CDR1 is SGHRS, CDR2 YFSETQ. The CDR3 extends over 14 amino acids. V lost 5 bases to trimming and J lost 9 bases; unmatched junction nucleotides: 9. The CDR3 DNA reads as TGCGCCAGCAGGACTAGCGGAGGGATTAGTGAGCAGTTCTTC. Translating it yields CASRTSGGISEQFF.

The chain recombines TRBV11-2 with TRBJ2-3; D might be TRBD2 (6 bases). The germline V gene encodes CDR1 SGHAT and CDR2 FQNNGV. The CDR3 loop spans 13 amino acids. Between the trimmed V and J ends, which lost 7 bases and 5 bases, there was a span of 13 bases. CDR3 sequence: CASNPSGGDTQYF. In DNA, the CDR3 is TGTGCCAGCAACCCCTCCGGGGGAGATACGCAGTATTTT.

The DNA for the CDR3 is TGTGCCAGCAGCCCTACGACTAGAAGTGAGCAGTTCTTC. Translating it yields CASSPTTRSEQFF. The chain recombines TRBV7-2 with TRBJ2-1; D might be TRBD2 (6 bases). Germline CDR1 SGHTA, CDR2 FQGNSA. Trimming removed 5 bases from V and 9 bases from J, with 14 bases in between. The CDR3 length is 13 residues.

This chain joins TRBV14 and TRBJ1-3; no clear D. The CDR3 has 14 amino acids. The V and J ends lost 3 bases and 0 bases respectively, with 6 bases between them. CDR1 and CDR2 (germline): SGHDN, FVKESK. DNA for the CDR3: TGTGCCAGCAGCCAGACGGGCTCTGGAAACACCATATATTTT. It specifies CASSQTGSGNTIYF. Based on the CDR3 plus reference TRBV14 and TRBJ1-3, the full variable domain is EAGVTQFPSHSVIEKGQTVTLRCDPISGHDNLYWYRRVMGKEIKFLLHFVKESKQDESGMPNNRFLAERTGGTYSTLKVQPAELEDSGVYFCASSQTGSGNTIYFGEGSWLTVV.

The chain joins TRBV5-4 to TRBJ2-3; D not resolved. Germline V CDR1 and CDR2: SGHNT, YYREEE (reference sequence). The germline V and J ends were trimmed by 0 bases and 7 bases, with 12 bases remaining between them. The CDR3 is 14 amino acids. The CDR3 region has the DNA TGTGCCAGCAGCTTGGACCAAACAACCCATACGCAGTATTTT. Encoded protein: CASSLDQTTHTQYF.

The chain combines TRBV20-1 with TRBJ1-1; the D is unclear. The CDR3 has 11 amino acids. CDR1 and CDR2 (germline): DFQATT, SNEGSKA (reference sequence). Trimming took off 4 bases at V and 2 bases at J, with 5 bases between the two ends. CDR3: CSAMSNTEAFF. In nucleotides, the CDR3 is TGCAGTGCTATGTCAAACACTGAAGCTTTCTTT.

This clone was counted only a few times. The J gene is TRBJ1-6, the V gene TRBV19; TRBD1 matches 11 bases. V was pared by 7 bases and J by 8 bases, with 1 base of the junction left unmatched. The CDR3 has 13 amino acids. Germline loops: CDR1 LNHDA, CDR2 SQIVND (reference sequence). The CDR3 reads CASKGQGDSPLHF. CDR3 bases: TGTGCCAGTAAGGGACAGGGGGATTCACCCCTCCACTTT. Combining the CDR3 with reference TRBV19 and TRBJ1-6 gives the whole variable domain DGGITQSPKYLFRKEGQNVTLSCEQNLNHDAMYWYRQDPGQGLRLIYYSQIVNDFQKGDIAEGYSVSREKKESFPLTVTSAQKNPTAFYLCASKGQGDSPLHFGNGTRLTVT.